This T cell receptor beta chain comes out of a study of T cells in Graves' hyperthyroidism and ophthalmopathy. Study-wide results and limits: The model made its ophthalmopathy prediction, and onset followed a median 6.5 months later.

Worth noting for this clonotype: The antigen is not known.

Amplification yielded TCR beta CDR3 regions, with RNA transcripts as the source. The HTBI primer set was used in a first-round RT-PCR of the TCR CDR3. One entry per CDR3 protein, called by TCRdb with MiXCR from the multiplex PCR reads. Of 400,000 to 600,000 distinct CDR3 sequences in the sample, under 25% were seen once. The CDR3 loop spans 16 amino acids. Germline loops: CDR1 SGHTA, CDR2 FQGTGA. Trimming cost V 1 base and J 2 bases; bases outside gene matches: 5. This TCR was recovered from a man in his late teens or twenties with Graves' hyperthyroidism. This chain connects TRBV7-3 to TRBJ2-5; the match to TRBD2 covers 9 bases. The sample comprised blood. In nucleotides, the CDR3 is TGTGCCAGCAGCTTAAGCGTGACTAGCGGACAAGAGACCCAGTACTTC. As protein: CASSLSVTSGQETQYF.